This is a list of T cell receptor beta chains from one sample in a study of T cell responses to AZD1222 COVID-19 vaccine. TCRdb's copy holds only in-frame clones and misses some; the assay was immunoSEQ multiplex PCR. The table has 110,000 to 150,000 clones, around 94% seen once. Here the sequenced sample was peripheral blood, taken after recovery from COVID-19. These receptor sequences come from an adult who had recovered from COVID-19. Both conserved end residues are part of each CDR3. A D gene is named only where the DNA matches it firmly. Part of the rows lack a size; the others show once, few, many or a class for expanded clones.

v_gene,abundance,d_gene,j_gene,CDR3nt,CDR3aa
TRBV6-5,-,-,TRBJ1-4,TGTGCCAGCAGTTACAGGGAGAGTGAAAAACTGTTTTTT,CASSYRESEKLFF
TRBV5-8,-,-,TRBJ1-5,TGTGCCAGCACCTCTACGGGGGGGTATAATCAGCCCCAGCATTTT,CASTSTGGYNQPQHF
TRBV19,-,-,TRBJ2-2,TGTGCCAGTAGCCGAGGACGGAGGTACGGAAAAACCGGGGAGCTGTTTTTT,CASSRGRRYGKTGELFF
TRBV24-1,-,TRBD1,TRBJ2-5,TGTGCCACCGGGACAGGGGTATTCTTAGAGACCCAGTACTTC,CATGTGVFLETQYF
TRBV12-3/TRBV12-4,-,-,TRBJ1-2,TGTGCCAGCACCCCGAGTTTGTCCTATGGCTACACCTTC,CASTPSLSYGYTF
TRBV7-9,-,-,TRBJ1-4,TGTGCCAGCAGATATAGCCCCGGGGGCCCTAATGAAAAACTGTTTTTT,CASRYSPGGPNEKLFF
TRBV5-4,-,-,TRBJ2-5,TGTGCCAGCAGCAGAGGGGGACAACAAGAGACCCAGTACTTC,CASSRGGQQETQYF
TRBV6-4,-,-,TRBJ1-2,TGTGCCAGCAGTGACTCGAACCATGGGCCACACTATGGCTACACCTTC,CASSDSNHGPHYGYTF
TRBV4-2,-,-,TRBJ2-4,TGTGCCAGCAGCCAAGACGGGGGCGAGAACATTCAGTACTTC,CASSQDGGENIQYF
TRBV7-3,few,-,TRBJ1-1,TGTGCCAGCAGCCTGAGCATTGGGGGGGAAGCTTTCTTT,CASSLSIGGEAFF
TRBV5-6,-,TRBD2,TRBJ2-1,TGTGCCAGCAGCGTAGCGGGTAATTACAATGAGCAGTTCTTC,CASSVAGNYNEQFF
TRBV18,once,-,TRBJ2-5,TGTGCCAGCTCACCGGCGGGGCTGAAAGAGACCCAGTACTTC,CASSPAGLKETQYF
TRBV13,-,-,TRBJ2-7,TGTGCCAGCAGCTCTCCTATAAGCTCCGAGCAGTACTTC,CASSSPISSEQYF
TRBV28,-,-,TRBJ2-3,TGTGCCAGCAGTTCGACTAGCACAGATACGCAGTATTTT,CASSSTSTDTQYF
TRBV18,once,-,TRBJ2-5,TGTGCCAGCTCACCACGCGCAGAGACCCAGTACTTC,CASSPRAETQYF
TRBV19,-,-,TRBJ2-5,TGTGCCAGTAGCCAACAGGGACAAGAGACCCAGTACTTC,CASSQQGQETQYF
TRBV27,-,-,TRBJ2-1,TGTGCCAGCAGTTTAAGAGTTTCGAATGAGCAGTTCTTC,CASSLRVSNEQFF
TRBV6-5,-,-,TRBJ2-7,TGTGCCAGCAGTTATACGGCGGGCGCCTACGAGCAGTACTTC,CASSYTAGAYEQYF
TRBV28,-,-,TRBJ2-2,TGTGCCAGCAGTCCGACAGACTACAAAACCGGGGAGCTGTTTTTT,CASSPTDYKTGELFF
TRBV24-1,-,-,TRBJ1-5,TGTGCCACCAGTGAGGGCAGTGGGAATCAGCCCCAGCATTTT,CATSEGSGNQPQHF
TRBV5-5,-,-,TRBJ1-1,TGTGCCAGCAGCTTCGGCAGGGAGGGACCGAACACTGAAGCTTTCTTT,CASSFGREGPNTEAFF
TRBV19,-,-,TRBJ1-5,TGTGCCAGTAGCCCTTTGAGGGGGCCCCAGCATTTT,CASSPLRGPQHF
TRBV18,-,-,TRBJ2-7,TGTGCCAGCTCACCACCTAACAGGGATACCTACGAGCAGTACTTC,CASSPPNRDTYEQYF
TRBV28,-,TRBD1,TRBJ1-1,TGTGCCAGCAGTTTACCCCGACAGGGGGCTAGGAACACTGAAGCTTTCTTT,CASSLPRQGARNTEAFF
TRBV5-1,-,-,TRBJ2-7,TGCGCCAGCAGCTTGGTAGAGGGCTCTCCTACCCCTCTCGAGCAGTACTTC,CASSLVEGSPTPLEQYF
TRBV27,-,-,TRBJ1-2,TGTGCCAGCAGCCACGGGCCGGACTATGGCTACACCTTC,CASSHGPDYGYTF
TRBV10-2,few,TRBD2,TRBJ2-1,TGCGCCACCCTAAGGGCTAGCGGGAGAGATGAGCAGTTCTTC,CATLRASGRDEQFF
TRBV5-4,-,TRBD2,TRBJ2-7,TGTGCCAGCAGCGCCAGAAAGGGCGGGAGGGTATACGAGCAGTACTTC,CASSARKGGRVYEQYF
TRBV4-1,-,TRBD2,TRBJ2-5,TGCGCCAGCAGCCAAGGCTCAAGGGGAGGGGTGGGGACCCAGTACTTC,CASSQGSRGGVGTQYF
TRBV30,-,-,TRBJ1-2,TGTGCCTGGAGCCCGGGACAACTGAACTATGGCTACACCTTC,CAWSPGQLNYGYTF
TRBV5-1,few,TRBD1,TRBJ2-5,TGCGCCAGCAGCTTGGCCTCGGACAGGACAGCCCAAGAGACCCAGTACTTC,CASSLASDRTAQETQYF
TRBV6-6,-,-,TRBJ1-5,TGTGCCAGCAGTCTCGTAGGGGGGCGCGATAGCAATCAGCCCCAGCATTTT,CASSLVGGRDSNQPQHF
TRBV12-3/TRBV12-4,-,-,TRBJ2-7,TGTGCCAGCAGACCGACAGCGATTTACGAGCAGTACTTC,CASRPTAIYEQYF
TRBV2,-,-,TRBJ2-1,TGTGCCAGCAGTTTCGGACAGAACGACAATGAGCAGTTCTTC,CASSFGQNDNEQFF
TRBV21-1,-,-,TRBJ2-5,TGTGCCAGCAGCACGTTAGGCAGCCCGAAAAAAGAGACCCAGTACTTC,CASSTLGSPKKETQYF
TRBV11-2,-,-,TRBJ1-3,TGTGCCAGCAGCCCGAGAGGGGGAAACACCATATATTTT,CASSPRGGNTIYF
TRBV5-1,-,-,TRBJ1-2,TGCGCCAGCAGCTTGGAAAGATCTAACTATGGCTACACCTTC,CASSLERSNYGYTF
TRBV5-1,-,-,TRBJ2-3,TGCGCCAGCAGCTCCCGGGGGCTACAGACAGGGCAGGCAACAGATACGCAGTATTTT,CASSSRGLQTGQATDTQYF
TRBV7-3,-,-,TRBJ2-1,TGTGCCAGCAGCCCGACTCTAGGCAATGAGCAGTTCTTC,CASSPTLGNEQFF
TRBV10-3,-,-,TRBJ2-1,TGTGCCATCAGGGCAGGGCTAGCGCCGTACAATGAGCAGTTCTTC,CAIRAGLAPYNEQFF
TRBV4-2,-,-,TRBJ2-3,TGTGCCAGCACCGTTACAGGGACCCGCACAGATACGCAGTATTTT,CASTVTGTRTDTQYF
TRBV4-1,-,-,TRBJ2-7,TGCGCCAGCAGCCAAGTGGGGTGGGGCTCCTACGAGCAGTACTTC,CASSQVGWGSYEQYF
TRBV5-1,-,-,TRBJ2-2,TGCGCCAGCAGCGGGCGGACAGACGGGGAGCTGTTTTTT,CASSGRTDGELFF
TRBV10-2,-,-,TRBJ2-4,TGCGCCAGCAGTGAGGGATATGCGGCCAAAAACATTCAGTACTTC,CASSEGYAAKNIQYF
TRBV3-1/TRBV3-2,-,TRBD1,TRBJ2-7,TGTGCCAGCAGCCCCATATTACAGGGGGCGAGGTACGAGCAGTACTTC,CASSPILQGARYEQYF
TRBV10-2,few,TRBD2,TRBJ2-2,TGCGCCAGCAGACTAGCGGCAAACACCGGGGAGCTGTTTTTT,CASRLAANTGELFF
TRBV10-1,once,TRBD2,TRBJ2-1,TGCGCCATAGGACTAGCGGGCTACAATGAGCAGTTCTTC,CAIGLAGYNEQFF
TRBV5-1,-,-,TRBJ2-7,TGCGCCAGCAGCTTGAGTGCGTCCGAGCAGTACTTC,CASSLSASEQYF
TRBV5-5,-,TRBD2,TRBJ2-5,TGTGCCAGCAGCGGAGGGCTAGCGGGAGGTCAAGAGTCCCAGTACTTC,CASSGGLAGGQESQYF
TRBV7-8,once,-,TRBJ1-1,TGTGCCAGCAGCTTATCGAGTACACTGAACACTGAAGCTTTCTTT,CASSLSSTLNTEAFF
TRBV28,-,-,TRBJ1-1,TGTGCCAGCAGCCCCCGACAGGTTCCTGAAGCTTTCTTT,CASSPRQVPEAFF
TRBV3-1/TRBV3-2,-,-,TRBJ1-3,TGTGCCAGCAGCCACGGGATGATCTCTGGAAACACCATATATTTT,CASSHGMISGNTIYF
TRBV27,-,-,TRBJ2-7,TGTGCCAGCAGTTTATCGGAAGGTATCCTCGTCGCCTACGAGCAGTACTTC,CASSLSEGILVAYEQYF
TRBV20-1,-,TRBD1,TRBJ2-2,TGCAGTGCTAGTGATGGGACAGGGTGGAACACCGGGGAGCTGTTTTTT,CSASDGTGWNTGELFF
TRBV30,-,-,TRBJ1-5,TGTGCTTTGTACAGGGTAAGTCAGCCCCAGCATTTT,CALYRVSQPQHF
TRBV10-2,-,-,TRBJ2-1,TGCGCCAGCACACCAGGCCTCAATGAGCAGTTCTTC,CASTPGLNEQFF
TRBV12-3/TRBV12-4,-,-,TRBJ2-7,TGTGCCAGCAGTTTCGGGCACGAGCAGTACTTC,CASSFGHEQYF